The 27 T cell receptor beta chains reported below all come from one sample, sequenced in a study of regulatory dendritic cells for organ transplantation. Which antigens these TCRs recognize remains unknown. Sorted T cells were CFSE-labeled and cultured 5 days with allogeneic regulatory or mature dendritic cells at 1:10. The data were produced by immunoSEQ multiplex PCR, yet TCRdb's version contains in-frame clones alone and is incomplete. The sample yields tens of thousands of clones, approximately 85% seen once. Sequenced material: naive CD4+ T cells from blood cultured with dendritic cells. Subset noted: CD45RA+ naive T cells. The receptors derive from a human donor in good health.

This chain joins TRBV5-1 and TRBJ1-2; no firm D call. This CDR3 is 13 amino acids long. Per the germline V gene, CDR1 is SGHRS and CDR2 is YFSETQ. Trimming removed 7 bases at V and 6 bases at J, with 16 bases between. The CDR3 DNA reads TGCGCCAGCCGGGTTTGGGTTACGGATGGCTACACCTTC. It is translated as CASRVWVTDGYTF.

The CDR3 region is CASSPLVPGQGSGELFF. In DNA, the CDR3 is TGCGCCAGCAGCCCCCTAGTCCCGGGACAGGGCTCCGGGGAGCTGTTTTTT. This chain links TRBV4-3 with TRBJ2-2, with 9 bases fitting TRBD1. The ends lost 4 bases at V and 6 bases at J; junction bases unmatched: 12. The V gene's germline CDR1 is LGHNA and CDR2 YSLEER. The CDR3 covers 17 residues.

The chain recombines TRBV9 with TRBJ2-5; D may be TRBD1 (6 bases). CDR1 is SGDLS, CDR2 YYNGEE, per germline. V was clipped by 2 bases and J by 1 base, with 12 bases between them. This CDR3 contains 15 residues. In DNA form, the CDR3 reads TGTGCCAGCAGCGTCACCGGGACAACCCAAGAGACCCAGTACTTC. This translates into CASSVTGTTQETQYF.

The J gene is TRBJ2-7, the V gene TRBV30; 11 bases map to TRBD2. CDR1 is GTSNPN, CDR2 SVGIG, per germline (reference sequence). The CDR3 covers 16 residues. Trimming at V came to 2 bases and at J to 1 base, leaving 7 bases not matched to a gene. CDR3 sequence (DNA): TGTGCCTGGAGTTCAAAGACTAGCGGGGTGTCCTACGAGCAGTACTTC. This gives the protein CAWSSKTSGVSYEQYF.

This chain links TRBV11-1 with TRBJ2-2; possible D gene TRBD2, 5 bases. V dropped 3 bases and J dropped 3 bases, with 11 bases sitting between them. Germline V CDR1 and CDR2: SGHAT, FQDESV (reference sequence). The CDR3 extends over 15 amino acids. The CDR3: CASSLSGTHTGELFF. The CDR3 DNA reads TGTGCCAGCAGCTTGTCGGGAACCCACACCGGGGAGCTGTTTTTT.

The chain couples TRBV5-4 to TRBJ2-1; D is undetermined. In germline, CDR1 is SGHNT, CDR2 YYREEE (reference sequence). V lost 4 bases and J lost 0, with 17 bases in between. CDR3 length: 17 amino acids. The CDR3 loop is CASSPDLALSSYNEQFF. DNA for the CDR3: TGTGCCAGCAGCCCTGATTTAGCCCTCAGCTCCTACAATGAGCAGTTCTTC.

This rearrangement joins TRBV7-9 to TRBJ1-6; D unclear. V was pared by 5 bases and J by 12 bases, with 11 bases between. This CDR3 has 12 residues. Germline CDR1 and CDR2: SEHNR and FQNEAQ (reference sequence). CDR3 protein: CASSLLVGPLHF. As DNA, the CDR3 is TGTGCCAGCAGCCTGCTAGTTGGACCCCTCCACTTT.

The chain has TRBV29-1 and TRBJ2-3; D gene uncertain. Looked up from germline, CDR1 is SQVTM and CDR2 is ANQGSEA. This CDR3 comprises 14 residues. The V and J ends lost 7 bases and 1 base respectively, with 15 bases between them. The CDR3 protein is CSALAPARTDTQYF. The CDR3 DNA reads TGCAGCGCCCTGGCCCCGGCTCGCACAGATACGCAGTATTTT.

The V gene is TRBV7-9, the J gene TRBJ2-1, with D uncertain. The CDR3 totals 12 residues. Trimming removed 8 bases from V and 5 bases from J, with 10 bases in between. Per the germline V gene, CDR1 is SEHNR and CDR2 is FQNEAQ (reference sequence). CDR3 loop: CASRFPNNEQFF. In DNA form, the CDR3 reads TGTGCCAGCCGGTTCCCAAACAATGAGCAGTTCTTC.

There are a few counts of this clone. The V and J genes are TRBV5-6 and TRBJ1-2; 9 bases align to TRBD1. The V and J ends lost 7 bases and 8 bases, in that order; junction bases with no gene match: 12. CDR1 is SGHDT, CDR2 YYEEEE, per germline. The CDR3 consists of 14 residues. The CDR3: CASGEQGALGGYTF. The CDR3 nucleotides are TGTGCCAGCGGAGAACAGGGGGCCTTAGGGGGCTACACCTTC.

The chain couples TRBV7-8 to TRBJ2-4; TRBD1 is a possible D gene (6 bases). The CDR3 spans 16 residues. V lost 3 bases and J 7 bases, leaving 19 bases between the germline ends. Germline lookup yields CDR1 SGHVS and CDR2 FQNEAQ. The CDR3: CASSLGVGALRNIQYF. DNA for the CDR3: TGTGCCAGCAGCTTGGGGGTGGGGGCTCTTCGGAACATTCAGTACTTC.

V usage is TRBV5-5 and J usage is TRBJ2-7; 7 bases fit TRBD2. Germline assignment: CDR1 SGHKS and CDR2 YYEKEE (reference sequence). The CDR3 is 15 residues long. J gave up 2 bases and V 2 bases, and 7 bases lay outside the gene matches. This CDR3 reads CASSFTGGNTYEQYF. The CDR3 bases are TGTGCCAGCAGCTTTACGGGGGGTAACACCTACGAGCAGTACTTC.

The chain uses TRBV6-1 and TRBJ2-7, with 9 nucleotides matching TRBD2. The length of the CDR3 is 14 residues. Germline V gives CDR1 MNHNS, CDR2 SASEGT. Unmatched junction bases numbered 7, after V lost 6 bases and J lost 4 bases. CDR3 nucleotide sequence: TGTGCCAGCAGGCGACTAGCGGAAAAATACGAGCAGTACTTC. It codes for CASRRLAEKYEQYF.

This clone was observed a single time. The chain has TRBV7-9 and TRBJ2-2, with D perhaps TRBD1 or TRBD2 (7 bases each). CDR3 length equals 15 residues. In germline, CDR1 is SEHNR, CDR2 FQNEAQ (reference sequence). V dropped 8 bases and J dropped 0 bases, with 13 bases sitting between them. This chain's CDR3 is CASPRGGSNTGELFF. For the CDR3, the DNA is TGTGCCAGCCCCAGGGGGGGGTCGAACACCGGGGAGCTGTTTTTT.

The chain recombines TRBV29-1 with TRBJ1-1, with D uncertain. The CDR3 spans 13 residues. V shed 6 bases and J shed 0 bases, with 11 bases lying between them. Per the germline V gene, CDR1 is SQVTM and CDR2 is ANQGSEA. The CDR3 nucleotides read TGCAGCGTCCGGAGTAGCATGAACACTGAAGCTTTCTTT. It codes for CSVRSSMNTEAFF.

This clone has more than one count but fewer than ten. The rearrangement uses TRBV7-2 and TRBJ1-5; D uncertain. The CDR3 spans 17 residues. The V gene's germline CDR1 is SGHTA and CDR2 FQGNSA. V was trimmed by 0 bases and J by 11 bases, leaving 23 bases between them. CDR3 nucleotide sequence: TGTGCCAGCAGCTTAGCTCTGGTCCGTTCGGCTGCCGGGACCCAGCATTTT. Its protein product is CASSLALVRSAAGTQHF. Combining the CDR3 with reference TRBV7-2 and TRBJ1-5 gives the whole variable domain GAGVSQSPSNKVTEKGKDVELRCDPISGHTALYWYRQSLGQGLEFLIYFQGNSAPDKSGLPSDRFSAERTGGSVSTLTIQRTQQEDSAVYLCASSLALVRSAAGTQHFGDGTRLSIL.

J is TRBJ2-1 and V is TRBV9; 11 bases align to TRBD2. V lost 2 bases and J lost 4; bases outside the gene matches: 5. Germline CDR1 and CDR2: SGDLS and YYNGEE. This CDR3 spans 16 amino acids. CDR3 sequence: CASSVLAGGLYNEQFF. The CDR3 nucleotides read TGTGCCAGCAGCGTGTTAGCGGGAGGGCTGTACAATGAGCAGTTCTTC.

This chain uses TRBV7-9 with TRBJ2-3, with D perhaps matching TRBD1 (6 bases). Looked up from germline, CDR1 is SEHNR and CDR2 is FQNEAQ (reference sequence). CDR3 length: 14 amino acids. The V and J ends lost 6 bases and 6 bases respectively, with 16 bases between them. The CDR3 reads CASRHTGLGDTQYF. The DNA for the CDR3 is TGTGCCAGCAGACACACAGGGTTGGGGGATACGCAGTATTTT.

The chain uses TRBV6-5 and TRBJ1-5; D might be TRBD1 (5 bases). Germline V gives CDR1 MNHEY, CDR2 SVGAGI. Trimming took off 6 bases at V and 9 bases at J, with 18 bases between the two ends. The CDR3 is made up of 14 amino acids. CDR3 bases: TGTGCCAGCAGGTCGGGACCGGGAAGTTCGCCCCAGCATTTT. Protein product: CASRSGPGSSPQHF.

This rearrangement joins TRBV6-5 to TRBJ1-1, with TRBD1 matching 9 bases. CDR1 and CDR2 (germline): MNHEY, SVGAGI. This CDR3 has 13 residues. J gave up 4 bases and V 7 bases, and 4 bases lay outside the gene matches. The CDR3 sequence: CASIPDRGTEAFF. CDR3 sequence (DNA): TGTGCCAGCATCCCGGACAGGGGCACTGAAGCTTTCTTT.

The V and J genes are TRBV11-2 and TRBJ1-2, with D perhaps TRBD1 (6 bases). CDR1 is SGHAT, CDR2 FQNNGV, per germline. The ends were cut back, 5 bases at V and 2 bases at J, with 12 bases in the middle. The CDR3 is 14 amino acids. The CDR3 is CASSAVTGNYGYTF. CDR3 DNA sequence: TGTGCCAGCAGCGCAGTGACAGGAAACTATGGCTACACCTTC.

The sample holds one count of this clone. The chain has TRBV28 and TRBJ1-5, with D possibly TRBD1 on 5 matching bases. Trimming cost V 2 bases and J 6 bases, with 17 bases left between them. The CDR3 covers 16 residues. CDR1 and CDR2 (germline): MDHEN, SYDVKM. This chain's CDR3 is CASSLGEGFRAQPQHF. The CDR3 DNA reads TGTGCCAGCAGTTTAGGTGAGGGATTCAGGGCTCAGCCCCAGCATTTT.

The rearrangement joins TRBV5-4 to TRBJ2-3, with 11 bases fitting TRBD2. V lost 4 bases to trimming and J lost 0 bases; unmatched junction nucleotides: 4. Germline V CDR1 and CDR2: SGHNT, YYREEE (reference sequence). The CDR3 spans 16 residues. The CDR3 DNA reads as TGTGCCAGCAGCCCCGGGACTAGCGGAAGCACAGATACGCAGTATTTT. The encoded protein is CASSPGTSGSTDTQYF.

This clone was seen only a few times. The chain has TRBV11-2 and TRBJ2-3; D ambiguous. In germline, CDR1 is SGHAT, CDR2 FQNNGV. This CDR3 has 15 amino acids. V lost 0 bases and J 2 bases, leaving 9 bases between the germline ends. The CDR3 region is CASSLESMYTDTQYF. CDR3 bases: TGTGCCAGCAGCTTAGAGTCCATGTACACAGATACGCAGTATTTT.

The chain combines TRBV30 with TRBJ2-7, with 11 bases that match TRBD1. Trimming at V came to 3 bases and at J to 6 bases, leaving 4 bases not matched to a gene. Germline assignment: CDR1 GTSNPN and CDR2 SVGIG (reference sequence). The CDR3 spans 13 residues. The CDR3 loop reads CAWRGQGVGEQYF. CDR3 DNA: TGTGCCTGGAGGGGACAGGGGGTGGGCGAGCAGTACTTC. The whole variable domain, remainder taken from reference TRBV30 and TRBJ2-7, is SQTIHQWPATLVQPVGSPLSLECTVEGTSNPNLYWYRQAAGRGLQLLFYSVGIGQISSEVPQNLSASRPQDRQFILSSKKLLLSDSGFYLCAWRGQGVGEQYFGPGTRLTVT.

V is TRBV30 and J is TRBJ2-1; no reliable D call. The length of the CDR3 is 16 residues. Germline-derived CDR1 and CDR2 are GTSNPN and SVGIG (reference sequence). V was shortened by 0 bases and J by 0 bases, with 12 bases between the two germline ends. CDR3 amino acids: CAWSVGRRNSYNEQFF. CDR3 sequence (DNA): TGTGCCTGGAGTGTAGGGCGGCGTAACTCCTACAATGAGCAGTTCTTC.

The CDR3 DNA reads TGTGCCAGCTGGACACCGGGATTCTCTGGAAACACCATATATTTT. It encodes CASWTPGFSGNTIYF. J is TRBJ1-3 and V is TRBV28; tentative D call: TRBD1 (5 bases). The ends were cut back, 8 bases at V and 0 bases at J, with 14 bases in the middle. There are 15 residues in the CDR3. CDR1 is MDHEN and CDR2 is SYDVKM in the germline V gene.